This T cell receptor beta chain is from a study of control samples from healthy donors and cancer patients. This table comes from immunoSEQ multiplex PCR, and its TCRdb copy is limited to in-frame clones, with some not included. The sample contains around 250,000 clones, roughly 87% of which appear only once. Per the germline V gene, CDR1 is SGDLS and CDR2 is YYNGEE. The CDR3 covers 19 residues. V gave up 3 bases and J gave up 0 bases, with 23 bases separating them. Sequences were obtained from PBMCs. This TCR was recovered from a woman in her sixties with lung cancer. The chain recombines TRBV9 with TRBJ2-3; D tentatively reads TRBD1 or TRBD2 (6 bases each). The CDR3 DNA sequence: TGTGCCAGCAGCGGAGCGGGCCTGAGGGGGGCGGTTAGCACAGATACGCAGTATTTT. It encodes CASSGAGLRGAVSTDTQYF. The complete variable domain, with remaining parts taken from reference TRBV9 and TRBJ2-3, reads DSGVTQTPKHLITATGQRVTLRCSPRSGDLSVYWYQQSLDQGLQFLIQYYNGEERAKGNILERFSAQQFPDLHSELNLSSLELGDSALYFCASSGAGLRGAVSTDTQYFGPGTRLTVL.